This record concerns one TCR beta chain sequence. This clone was recorded at least ten times. Its antigen is unknown. Base-call qualities are not available, and no considerably larger clone is one nucleotide away. The data derive from a study of T cells after posttransplantation cyclophosphamide listed by TCRdb under 2016. Context from the whole study: Using TRB sequencing, the study followed how the T cell repertoire rebuilt after myeloablative bone marrow transplantation with posttransplantation cyclophosphamide given as GVHD prophylaxis. TRB sequencing was also done on up to about 3 additional blood samples from 2 to 5.2 years after transplant in 3 patients, and on pretransplant blood from several patients. Blood from all 35 or so PTCy patients with 1-year posttransplant specimens was subjected to TRB sequencing. Antigen receptor sequencing was done on samples from about 40 PTCy-treated patients and from 15 to 20 related bone marrow donors of those patients. Because TRA and TRB clonality were tightly correlated in 9 samples, subsequent TCR analyses were focused on TRB only. Public TRB sequences were compared against a database of over 3,000 sequences linked to responses to pathogens, tumor antigens, self-antigens and alloantigens. The research as a whole found: At 1-2 months, donor-recipient similarity was low but rose over the first year, and the later blood repertoires were often dominated by donor CD8+ memory clones. Across 45 or so patients, recipient CMV seropositivity and CMV reactivation were highly associated with TRB clonality; PTCy diversity was similar to CNI/methotrexate controls. The TRB repertoires of T cells infiltrating skin or the GI tract showed only limited overlap with the TRB repertoires found in blood.

Genomic DNA was the input for TRB sequencing, which was run either with the immunoSEQ assay at survey resolution or with the hsTCRB kit. In the authors' own workflow: The immunoSEQ software was used for initial read processing, and the LymphoSeq R package was used for repertoire analyses. Clonality was calculated as 1 minus normalized Shannon entropy, and the Gini coefficient was also calculated for each TRB dataset. Phenotypes of unsorted samples were inferred by mapping TRB sequences from sorted subsets of the recipient or donor onto unsorted samples of the same recipient. TCRdb re-hosts the immuneACCESS table, in-frame sequences only. Its copies lack some clones; in the studies checked, an unresolved V gene accounts for under half of them, and the cause for the rest is not known. From that table come the V and J calls and clone size; the DNA was used to work out D and trimming. In this sample the table shows 20,000 to 25,000 clones, and no singletons are among them. 1.5% to 2% of the sample rests with the top ten.

Read against the paper, the sample's treatment or condition label means: high-dose cyclophosphamide on days +3 and +4 as single-agent GVHD prophylaxis. Busulfan and fludarabine conditioning, a related or unrelated marrow graft, and cyclophosphamide on days +3 and +4 were given to PTCy patients. The PTCy-treated patients were enrolled in a prospective multi-institutional clinical trial. Mononuclear cells from peripheral blood and bone marrow were separated by Ficoll-Hypaque density centrifugation and then cryopreserved. V is cut by 5 bases and J by 0 bases, and the space between the germline ends is 13 bases. According to the germline V gene, CDR1 reads SGHTA and CDR2 reads FQGNSA. The CDR3, from cysteine to phenylalanine, totals 15 residues. The CDR3 DNA has 45 bases and is translated from base 1.

The clonotype originates from a male patient under 35 who received an allogeneic stem cell transplant from a related donor, was CMV-positive, and had no GVHD. Some T cells may be donor cells from the graft after a transplant. The chain couples TRBV7-2 to TRBJ1-1; the D gene lacks a confident call. The specimen comprised PBMCs, sampled after allogeneic stem cell transplant with posttransplant cyclophosphamide. The CDR3 reads CASSGRSVMNTEAFF. Here is the DNA: TGTGCCAGCAGCGGGCGATCGGTTATGAACACTGAAGCTTTCTTT.